The next 14 T cell receptor beta chains were all read from a single sample in a study of cytomegalovirus exposure and HLA in healthy donors. The PCR used 60 Vbeta and 13 Jbeta primers. The data were produced by immunoSEQ multiplex PCR, yet TCRdb's version contains in-frame clones alone and is incomplete. The sample lists under 150,000 clones, more than 80% occurring once. The sequenced sample was PBMCs. Every receptor here comes from a woman between 40 and 55 years old in good health and CMV-seropositive.

The rearrangement links TRBV27 to TRBJ2-7; D call uncertain. Germline CDR1 reads MNHEY; CDR2 reads SMNVEV (reference sequence). The V and J ends lost 3 bases and 0 bases respectively, with 3 bases between them. The CDR3 runs to 12 residues. The CDR3 sequence is CASSFLSYEQYF. The CDR3 DNA sequence: TGTGCCAGCAGTTTCCTCTCCTACGAGCAGTACTTC.

The chain links TRBV28 to TRBJ2-7, with 9 bases matching TRBD2. The CDR3 is 19 amino acids. V trimming: 1 base; J trimming: 1 base; junction bases outside the gene matches: 14. Germline assignment: CDR1 MDHEN and CDR2 SYDVKM. The DNA for the CDR3 is TGTGCCAGCAGTTTATATCACCCTTGGGCGCGGGAGGGGTCCTACGAGCAGTACTTC. It translates to CASSLYHPWAREGSYEQYF.

The chain joins TRBV27 to TRBJ2-1, with a tentative D call TRBD1 (5 bases). Deletions cut 2 bases from V and 1 base from J, with 9 bases between. Germline V gene lookup returns CDR1 MNHEY and CDR2 SMNVEV (reference sequence). There are 15 residues in the CDR3. The DNA of the CDR3 is TGTGCCAGCAGTTTAACAGGTTATTCCTACAATGAGCAGTTCTTC. Its protein product is CASSLTGYSYNEQFF.

The chain employs TRBV6-5 and TRBJ2-3, with D possibly matching TRBD1 (7 bases). The CDR3 spans 14 residues. Germline V gives CDR1 MNHEY, CDR2 SVGAGI. The germline V and J ends were trimmed by 8 bases and 1 base, with 13 bases remaining between them. For the CDR3, the DNA is TGTGCCAGCTGGAGGGGGCTGGGCACAGATACGCAGTATTTT. This codes for CASWRGLGTDTQYF.

The V gene is TRBV18, the J gene TRBJ2-1, with D uncertain. There are 13 residues in the CDR3. The V gene lost 2 bases and the J gene lost 5 bases, with 7 bases spanning the gap. Looked up from germline, CDR1 is KGHSH and CDR2 is LQKENI. CDR3 nucleotide sequence: TGTGCCAGCTCACCATCACTGAACAATGAGCAGTTCTTC. Protein: CASSPSLNNEQFF. Drawing the rest from reference TRBV18 and TRBJ2-1, the complete variable domain is NAGVMQNPRHLVRRRGQEARLRCSPMKGHSHVYWYRQLPEEGLKFMVYLQKENIIDESGMPKERFSAEFPKEGPSILRIQQVVRGDSAAYFCASSPSLNNEQFFGPGTRLTVL.

The J gene is TRBJ2-1, the V gene TRBV19; D remains unclear. V was pared by 7 bases and J by 8 bases, with 12 bases between. CDR3 length equals 12 residues. The germline V gene encodes CDR1 LNHDA and CDR2 SQIVND (reference sequence). CDR3 sequence: CASTSLRDEQFF. CDR3 DNA: TGTGCCAGTACTTCTCTGCGCGATGAGCAGTTCTTC.

The chain is built from TRBV9 and TRBJ2-5; D is perhaps TRBD1 (6 bases). The CDR3 contains 15 residues. The ends were cut back, 3 bases at V and 2 bases at J, with 14 bases in the middle. Germline V gene lookup returns CDR1 SGDLS and CDR2 YYNGEE. In nucleotides, the CDR3 is TGTGCCAGCAGCGCCGACGGGACACCTCAAGAGACCCAGTACTTC. Amino acid sequence: CASSADGTPQETQYF.

V and J are TRBV18 and TRBJ1-5; TRBD1 is a possible D gene (6 bases). The germline V gene has CDR1 KGHSH and CDR2 LQKENI. This CDR3 contains 16 residues. Trimming removed 3 bases at V and 0 bases at J, with 12 bases between. The CDR3 spells CASSPGGGYSNQPQHF. CDR3 nucleotides: TGTGCCAGCTCACCGGGGGGGGGCTATAGCAATCAGCCCCAGCATTTT.

This chain uses TRBV18 with TRBJ1-1; no reliable D call. Germline CDR1 is KGHSH and CDR2 is LQKENI. The CDR3 spans 13 residues. V lost 3 bases, J lost 11 bases, and 16 bases lay in between. The CDR3 here is CASSPDQTRGAFF. The CDR3 region has the DNA TGTGCCAGCTCACCTGATCAGACGAGAGGGGCTTTCTTT.

This chain connects TRBV30 to TRBJ2-6; D might be TRBD1 (6 bases). CDR1 is GTSNPN, CDR2 SVGIG, per germline (reference sequence). The V gene lost 7 bases and the J gene lost 0 bases, with 10 bases spanning the gap. There are 14 residues in the CDR3. CDR3 sequence (DNA): TGTGCCTCCCCAGGGGACTCTGGGGCCAACGTCCTGACTTTC. Protein sequence: CASPGDSGANVLTF.

This chain connects TRBV28 to TRBJ2-1; 7 nucleotides match TRBD1. Germline V gives CDR1 MDHEN, CDR2 SYDVKM. V lost 7 bases, J lost 3 bases, and 6 bases stayed unmatched. This CDR3 comprises 14 residues. CDR3 protein: CASKPGTDYNEQFF. Written as DNA, the CDR3 is TGTGCCAGCAAGCCCGGGACAGACTACAATGAGCAGTTCTTC.

The chain recombines TRBV7-9 with TRBJ2-7; 7 bases line up with TRBD1. Germline lookup yields CDR1 SEHNR and CDR2 FQNEAQ (reference sequence). This CDR3 has 12 residues. Trimming took 5 bases from V and 9 from J; bases not matched to a gene: 7. CDR3 sequence (DNA): TGTGCCAGCAGCCGACAGGGCGAGTGGCAGTACTTC. This translates into CASSRQGEWQYF.

CDR3 sequence (DNA): TGTGCCAGCAGCCGACAGTGGGGCAGGAGCTACGAGCAGTACTTC. Its translation: CASSRQWGRSYEQYF. The chain couples TRBV11-1 to TRBJ2-7, with D possibly being TRBD1 (5 bases). Trimming took off 5 bases at V and 3 bases at J, with 17 bases between the two ends. CDR3 length equals 15 residues. Germline V lookup: CDR1 SGHAT, CDR2 FQDESV (reference sequence).

This chain uses TRBV4-3 with TRBJ2-2; the match to TRBD1 covers 7 bases. The CDR3 is 16 amino acids. Germline-derived CDR1 and CDR2 are LGHNA and YSLEER. Losses at the gene ends were 3 bases for V and 0 bases for J; bases not matched to a gene: 4. The DNA for the CDR3 is TGCGCCAGCAGCCAGAGTGGGACAGCGAACACCGGGGAGCTGTTTTTT. It codes for CASSQSGTANTGELFF.